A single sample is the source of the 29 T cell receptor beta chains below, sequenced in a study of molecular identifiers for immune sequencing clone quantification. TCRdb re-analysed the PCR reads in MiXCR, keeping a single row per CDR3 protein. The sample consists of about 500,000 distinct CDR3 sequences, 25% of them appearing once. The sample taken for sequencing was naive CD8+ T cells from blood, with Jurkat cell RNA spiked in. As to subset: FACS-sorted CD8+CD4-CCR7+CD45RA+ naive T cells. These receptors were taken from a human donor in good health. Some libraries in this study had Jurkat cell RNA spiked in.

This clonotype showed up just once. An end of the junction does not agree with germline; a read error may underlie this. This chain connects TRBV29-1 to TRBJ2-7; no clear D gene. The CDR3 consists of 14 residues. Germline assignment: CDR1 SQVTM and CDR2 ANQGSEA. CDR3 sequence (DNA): TGCAGCGTTGAATCAGTGGGCAGGTACTACGAGCAGTCCTTC. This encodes CSVESVGRYYEQSF.

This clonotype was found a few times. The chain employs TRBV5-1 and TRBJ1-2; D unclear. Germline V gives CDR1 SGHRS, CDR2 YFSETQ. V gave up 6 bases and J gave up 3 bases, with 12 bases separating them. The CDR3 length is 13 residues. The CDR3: CASTNHLDYGYTF. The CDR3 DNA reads TGCGCCAGCACCAACCATCTAGACTATGGCTACACCTTC.

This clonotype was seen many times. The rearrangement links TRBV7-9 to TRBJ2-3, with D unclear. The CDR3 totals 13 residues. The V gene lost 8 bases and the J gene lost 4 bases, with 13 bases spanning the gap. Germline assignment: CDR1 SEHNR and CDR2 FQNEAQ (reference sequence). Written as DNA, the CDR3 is TGTGCCAGCTCCGCTCCGGTTGCAGATACGCAGTATTTT. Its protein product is CASSAPVADTQYF.

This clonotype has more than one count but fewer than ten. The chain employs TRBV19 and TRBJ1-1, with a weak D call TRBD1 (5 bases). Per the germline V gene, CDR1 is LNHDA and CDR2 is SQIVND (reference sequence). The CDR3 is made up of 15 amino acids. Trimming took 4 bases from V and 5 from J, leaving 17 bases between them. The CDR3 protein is CASSTNVSGGTEAFF. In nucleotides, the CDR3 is TGTGCCAGTAGTACCAACGTGAGTGGGGGAACTGAAGCTTTCTTT.

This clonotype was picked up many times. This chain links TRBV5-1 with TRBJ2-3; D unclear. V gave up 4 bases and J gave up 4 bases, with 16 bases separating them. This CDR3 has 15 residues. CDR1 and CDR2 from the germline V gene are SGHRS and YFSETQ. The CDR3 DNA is TGCGCCAGCAGCCCAGACCAGAGATATGCAGATACGCAGTATTTT. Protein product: CASSPDQRYADTQYF.

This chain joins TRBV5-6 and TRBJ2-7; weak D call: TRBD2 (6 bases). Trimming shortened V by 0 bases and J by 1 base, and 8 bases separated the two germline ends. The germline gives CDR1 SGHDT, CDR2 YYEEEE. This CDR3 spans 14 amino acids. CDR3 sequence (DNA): TGTGCCAGCAGCTTGGATCGGGAGTCCTACGAGCAGTACTTC. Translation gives CASSLDRESYEQYF. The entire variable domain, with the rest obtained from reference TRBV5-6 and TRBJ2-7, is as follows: DAGVTQSPTHLIKTRGQQVTLRCSPKSGHDTVSWYQQALGQGPQFIFQYYEEEERQRGNFPDRFSGHQFPNYSSELNVNALLLGDSALYLCASSLDRESYEQYFGPGTRLTVT.

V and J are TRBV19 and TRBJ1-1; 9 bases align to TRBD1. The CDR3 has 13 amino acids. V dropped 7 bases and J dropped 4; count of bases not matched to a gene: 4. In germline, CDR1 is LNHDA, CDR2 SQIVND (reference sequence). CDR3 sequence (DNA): TGTGCCAGTAATACAGGGGGCAGCACTGAAGCTTTCTTT. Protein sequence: CASNTGGSTEAFF.

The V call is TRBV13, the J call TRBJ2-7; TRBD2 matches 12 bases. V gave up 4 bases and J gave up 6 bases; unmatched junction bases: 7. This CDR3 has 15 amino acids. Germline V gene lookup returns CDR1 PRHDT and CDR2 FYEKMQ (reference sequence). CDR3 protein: CASSSTSGRYSEQYF. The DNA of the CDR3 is TGTGCCAGCAGCTCGACTAGCGGGAGATACAGCGAGCAGTACTTC.

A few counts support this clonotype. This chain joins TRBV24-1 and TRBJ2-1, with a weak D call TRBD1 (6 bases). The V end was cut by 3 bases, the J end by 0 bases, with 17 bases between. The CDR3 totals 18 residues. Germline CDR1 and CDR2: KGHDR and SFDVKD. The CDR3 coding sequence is TGTGCCACCAGTGATCGACGCCCAGGGGTGAGCTCCTACAATGAGCAGTTCTTC. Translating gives CATSDRRPGVSSYNEQFF.

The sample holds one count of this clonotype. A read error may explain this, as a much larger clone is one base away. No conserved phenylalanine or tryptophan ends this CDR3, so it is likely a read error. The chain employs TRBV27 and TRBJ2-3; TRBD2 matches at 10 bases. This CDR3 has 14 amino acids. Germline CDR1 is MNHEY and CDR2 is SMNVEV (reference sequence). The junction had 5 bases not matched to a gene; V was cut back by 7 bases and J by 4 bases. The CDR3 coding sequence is TGTGCCAGCATATCGGGACTAGCGCCAGATACGCAGTATATT. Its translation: CASISGLAPDTQYI.

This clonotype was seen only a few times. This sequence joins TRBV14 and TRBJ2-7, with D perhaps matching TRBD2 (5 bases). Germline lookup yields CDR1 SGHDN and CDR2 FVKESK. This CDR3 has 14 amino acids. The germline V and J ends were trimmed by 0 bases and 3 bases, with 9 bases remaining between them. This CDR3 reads CASSQDSAGYEQYF. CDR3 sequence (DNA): TGTGCCAGCAGCCAAGACAGCGCGGGCTACGAGCAGTACTTC. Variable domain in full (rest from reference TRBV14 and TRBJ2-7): EAGVTQFPSHSVIEKGQTVTLRCDPISGHDNLYWYRRVMGKEIKFLLHFVKESKQDESGMPNNRFLAERTGGTYSTLKVQPAELEDSGVYFCASSQDSAGYEQYFGPGTRLTVT.

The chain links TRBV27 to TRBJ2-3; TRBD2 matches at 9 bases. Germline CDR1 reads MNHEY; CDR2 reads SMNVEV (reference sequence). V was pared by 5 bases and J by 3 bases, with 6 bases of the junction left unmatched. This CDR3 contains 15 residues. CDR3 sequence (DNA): TGTGCCAGCAGTGATATAGCGGGAGCGACAGATACGCAGTATTTT. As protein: CASSDIAGATDTQYF.

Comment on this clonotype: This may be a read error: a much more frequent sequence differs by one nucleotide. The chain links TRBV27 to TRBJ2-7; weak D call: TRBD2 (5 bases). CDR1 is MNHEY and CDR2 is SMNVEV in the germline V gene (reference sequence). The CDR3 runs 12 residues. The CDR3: CASSPGNNEEYF. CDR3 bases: TGTGCCAGCAGCCCGGGAAACAACGAGGAGTACTTC.

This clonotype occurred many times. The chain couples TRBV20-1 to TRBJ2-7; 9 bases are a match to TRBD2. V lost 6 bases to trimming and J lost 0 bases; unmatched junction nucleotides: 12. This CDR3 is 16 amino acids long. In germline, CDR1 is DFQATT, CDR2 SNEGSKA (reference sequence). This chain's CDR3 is CSADTGSGSFSYEQYF. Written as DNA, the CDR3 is TGCAGTGCCGACACTGGTAGCGGGAGTTTCTCCTACGAGCAGTACTTC.

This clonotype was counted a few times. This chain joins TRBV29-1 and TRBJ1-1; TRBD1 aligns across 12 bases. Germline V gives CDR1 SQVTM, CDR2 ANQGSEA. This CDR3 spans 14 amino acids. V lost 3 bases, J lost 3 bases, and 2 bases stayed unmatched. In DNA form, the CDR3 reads TGCAGCGTTGAGGGGGACAGGGGGCACACTGAAGCTTTCTTT. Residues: CSVEGDRGHTEAFF.

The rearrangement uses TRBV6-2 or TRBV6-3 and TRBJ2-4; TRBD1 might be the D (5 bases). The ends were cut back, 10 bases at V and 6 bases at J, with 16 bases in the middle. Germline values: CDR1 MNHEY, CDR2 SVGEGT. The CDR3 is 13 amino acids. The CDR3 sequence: CAIRQPPGNIQYF. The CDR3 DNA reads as TGTGCCATCCGACAGCCCCCGGGAAACATTCAGTACTTC.

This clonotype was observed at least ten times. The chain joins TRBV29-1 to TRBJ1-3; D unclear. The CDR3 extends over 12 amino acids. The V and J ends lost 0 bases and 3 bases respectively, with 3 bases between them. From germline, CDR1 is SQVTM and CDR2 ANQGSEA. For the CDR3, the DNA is TGCAGCGTTGAAGACTTTGGAAACACCATATATTTT. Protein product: CSVEDFGNTIYF.

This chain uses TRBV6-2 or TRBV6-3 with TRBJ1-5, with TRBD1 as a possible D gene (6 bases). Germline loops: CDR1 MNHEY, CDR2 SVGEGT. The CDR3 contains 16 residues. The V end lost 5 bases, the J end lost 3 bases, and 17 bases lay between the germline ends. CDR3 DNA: TGTGCCAGCAGTCTGAGCCGGACAGAGATCAATCAGCCCCAGCATTTT. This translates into CASSLSRTEINQPQHF.

CDR3 sequence: CATSDAELGTSTDTQYF. The CDR3 DNA reads as TGTGCCACCAGTGACGCAGAGCTGGGCACGAGCACAGATACGCAGTATTTT. V gene TRBV24-1 combines with J gene TRBJ2-3; D unclear. Germline V gene sequence: CDR1 KGHDR, CDR2 SFDVKD. The CDR3 is made up of 17 amino acids. V was clipped by 4 bases and J by 0 bases, with 16 bases between them.

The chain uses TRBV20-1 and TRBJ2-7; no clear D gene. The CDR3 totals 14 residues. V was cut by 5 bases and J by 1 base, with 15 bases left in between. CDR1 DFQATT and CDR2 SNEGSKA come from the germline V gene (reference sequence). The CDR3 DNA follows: TGCAGTGCTCGAAGTCAGGATACTTCCTACGAGCAGTACTTC. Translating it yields CSARSQDTSYEQYF.

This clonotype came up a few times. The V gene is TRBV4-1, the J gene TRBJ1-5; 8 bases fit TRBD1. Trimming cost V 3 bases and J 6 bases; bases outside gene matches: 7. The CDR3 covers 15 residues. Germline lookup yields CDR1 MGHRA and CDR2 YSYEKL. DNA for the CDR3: TGCGCCAGCAGCCAGCCCGGACAGGGAGCTCAGCCCCAGCATTTT. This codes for CASSQPGQGAQPQHF.

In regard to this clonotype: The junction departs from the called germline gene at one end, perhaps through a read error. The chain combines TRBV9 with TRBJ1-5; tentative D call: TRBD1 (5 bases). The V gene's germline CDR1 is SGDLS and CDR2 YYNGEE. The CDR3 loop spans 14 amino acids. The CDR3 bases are TGTGCCGGCAGCGCAGGCAGGGTCAATCAGCCCCAGCATTTT. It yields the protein CAGSAGRVNQPQHF.

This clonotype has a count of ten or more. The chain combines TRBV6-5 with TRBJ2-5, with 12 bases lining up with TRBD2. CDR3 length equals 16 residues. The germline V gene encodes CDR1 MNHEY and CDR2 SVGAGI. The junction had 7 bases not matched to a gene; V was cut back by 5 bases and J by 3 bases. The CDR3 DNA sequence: TGTGCCAGCAGTCCTGACGGACTAGCGGGGAAAGAGACCCAGTACTTC. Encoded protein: CASSPDGLAGKETQYF.

CDR3 residues: CASSLGTVMDYGYTF. Here the CDR3 DNA reads TGTGCCAGCAGCTTGGGAACAGTAATGGACTATGGCTACACCTTC. V is TRBV7-9 and J is TRBJ1-2, with D unresolved. Trimming took off 3 bases at V and 3 bases at J, with 14 bases between the two ends. CDR3 length equals 15 residues. Germline V gene sequence: CDR1 SEHNR, CDR2 FQNEAQ (reference sequence). Full variable domain (outside the CDR3, taken from reference TRBV7-9 and TRBJ1-2): DTGVSQNPRHKITKRGQNVTFRCDPISEHNRLYWYRQTLGQGPEFLTYFQNEAQLEKSRLLSDRFSAERPKGSFSTLEIQRTEQGDSAMYLCASSLGTVMDYGYTFGSGTRLTVV.

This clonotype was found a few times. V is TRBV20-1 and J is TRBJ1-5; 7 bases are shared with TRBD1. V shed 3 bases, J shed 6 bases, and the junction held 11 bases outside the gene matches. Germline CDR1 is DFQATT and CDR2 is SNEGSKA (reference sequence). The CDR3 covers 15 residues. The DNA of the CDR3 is TGCAGTGCTAGCCCAGGGGGGGTGCAGGGTCAGCCCCAGCATTTT. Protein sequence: CSASPGGVQGQPQHF.

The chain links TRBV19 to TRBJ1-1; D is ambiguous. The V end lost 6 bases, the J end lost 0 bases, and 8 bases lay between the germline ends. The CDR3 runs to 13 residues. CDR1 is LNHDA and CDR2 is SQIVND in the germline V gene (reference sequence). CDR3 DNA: TGTGCCAGTAGCGGGCAACTGAACACTGAAGCTTTCTTT. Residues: CASSGQLNTEAFF.

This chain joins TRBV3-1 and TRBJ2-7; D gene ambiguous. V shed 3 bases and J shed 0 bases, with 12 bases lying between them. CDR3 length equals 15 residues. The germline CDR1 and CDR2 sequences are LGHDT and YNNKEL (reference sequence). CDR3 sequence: CASSHPAVSSYEQYF. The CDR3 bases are TGTGCCAGCAGCCATCCAGCCGTGAGCTCCTACGAGCAGTACTTC.

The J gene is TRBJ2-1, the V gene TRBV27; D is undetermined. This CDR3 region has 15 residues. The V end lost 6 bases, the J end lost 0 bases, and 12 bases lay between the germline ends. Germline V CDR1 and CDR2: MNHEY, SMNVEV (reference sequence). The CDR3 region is CASSPLPGSYNEQFF. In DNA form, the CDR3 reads TGTGCCAGCAGCCCCCTACCCGGCTCCTACAATGAGCAGTTCTTC.

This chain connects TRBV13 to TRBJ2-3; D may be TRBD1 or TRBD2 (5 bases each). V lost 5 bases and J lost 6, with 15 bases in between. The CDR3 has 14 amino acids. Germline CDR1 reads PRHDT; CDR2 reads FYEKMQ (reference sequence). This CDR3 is CASSPQQDFDTQYF. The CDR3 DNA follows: TGTGCCAGCAGCCCCCAACAGGACTTTGATACGCAGTATTTT.